This T cell receptor beta chain was found in a study of cytomegalovirus exposure and HLA in healthy donors. Study-wide results and limits: The study designated fewer than 200 TCR beta chains cytomegalovirus-associated. The productive fraction for most TCR beta V segments was about 87% or about 30% in an earlier analysis. Excluded: some indistinguishable V segments such as TRBV6-2 and TRBV6-3. A few of the chains that were CMV-associated were confirmed in vitro to be specific for CMV antigens.

PCR amplification relied on 60 Vbeta primers (plus 13 Jbeta primers). Assay: immunoSEQ multiplex PCR; the TCRdb copy retains only in-frame clones and omits some. Seen in this sample are around 150,000 clones; the ten most common clones hold about 1.2%. To note about this clone: What it binds is unknown.

The CDR3 loop spans 14 amino acids. V lost 2 bases to trimming and J lost 2 bases, with 8 bases between them. Germline values: CDR1 MNHEY, CDR2 SVGAGI. The V gene is TRBV6-5, the J gene TRBJ2-3; tentatively, D is TRBD1 (6 bases). The sequence was obtained from a woman aged 55 to 70 in good health and CMV-seronegative. The material sequenced was PBMCs. The CDR3 DNA reads TGTGCCAGCAGTTACAAGGGGGACACAGATACGCAGTATTTT. This sequence encodes CASSYKGDTDTQYF.